These 32 T cell receptor beta chains originate from one sample sequenced in a study of shared clonotypes between healthy human individuals. TCRdb's copy holds only in-frame clones and misses some; the assay was immunoSEQ multiplex PCR. This sample has around 1.4 million clones, with about 98.5% found just once. Sequenced sample: naive CD4+ T cells sorted from blood. Stated subset: CD45RA+ positively selected. All receptors derive from a man between 25 and 39 years old in good health.

The DNA of the CDR3 is TGTGCCAGCAGCGTAGAGAGTTGGGGAGACGAATACAATGAGCAGTTCTTC. Amino acid sequence: CASSVESWGDEYNEQFF. The chain joins TRBV9 to TRBJ2-1, with D possibly TRBD2 on 5 matching bases. Per the germline V gene, CDR1 is SGDLS and CDR2 is YYNGEE. Trimming shortened V by 0 bases and J by 4 bases, and 17 bases separated the two germline ends. CDR3 length: 17 residues.

A single count supports this clone. The chain recombines TRBV7-9 with TRBJ2-5; maybe TRBD2 (6 bases). In germline, CDR1 is SEHNR, CDR2 FQNEAQ (reference sequence). V dropped 5 bases and J dropped 2 bases, with 24 bases sitting between them. This CDR3 comprises 18 residues. The CDR3, as DNA: TGTGCCAGCAGCGATGGCCCTAGGGCGGCCGGAGGGCAAGAGACCCAGTACTTC. It codes for CASSDGPRAAGGQETQYF. The whole variable domain, filled in from reference TRBV7-9 and TRBJ2-5, reads DTGVSQNPRHKITKRGQNVTFRCDPISEHNRLYWYRQTLGQGPEFLTYFQNEAQLEKSRLLSDRFSAERPKGSFSTLEIQRTEQGDSAMYLCASSDGPRAAGGQETQYFGPGTRLLVL.

The rearrangement joins TRBV9 to TRBJ2-7; D perhaps matches TRBD2 (5 bases). Trimming removed 0 bases from V and 5 bases from J, with 12 bases in between. CDR3 length: 14 amino acids. Germline CDR1 SGDLS, CDR2 YYNGEE. Here the CDR3 reads CASSVEPGINEQYF. CDR3 nucleotide sequence: TGTGCCAGCAGCGTAGAACCGGGGATCAACGAGCAGTACTTC.

The genes are TRBV6-1 and TRBJ2-3, with TRBD1 matching over 8 bases. The V and J ends lost 10 bases and 0 bases, in that order; junction bases with no gene match: 9. This CDR3 comprises 15 residues. CDR1 and CDR2 (germline): MNHNS, SASEGT. The CDR3 region is CATWGDRYSTDTQYF. CDR3 sequence (DNA): TGTGCCACCTGGGGGGACAGGTACAGCACAGATACGCAGTATTTT.

Of note for this clone: An end of the junction differs from the germline gene, which may be a read error. The CDR3 nucleotides read TGTGCTAGCAGCTTAGTTACCGGGACAGCCGGGGAGCTGTTTTTT. Protein: CASSLVTGTAGELFF. V gene TRBV7-7 combines with J gene TRBJ2-2, with 7 bases identical to TRBD1. The CDR3 length is 15 residues. Germline V gene sequence: CDR1 SSHAT, CDR2 FNYEAQ (reference sequence). The full variable domain, its missing parts supplied by reference TRBV7-7 and TRBJ2-2, is GAGVSQSPRYKVTKRGQDVTLRCDPISSHATLYWYQQALGQGPEFLTYFNYEAQPDKSGLPSDRFSAERPEGSISTLTIQRTEQRDSAMYRCASSLVTGTAGELFFGEGSRLTVL.

This clone was counted a single time. The rearrangement joins TRBV29-1 to TRBJ2-2, with D uncertain. The CDR3 loop spans 14 amino acids. Trimming shortened V by 6 bases and J by 0 bases, and 11 bases separated the two germline ends. The germline V gene has CDR1 SQVTM and CDR2 ANQGSEA. This CDR3 reads CSVGLKSNTGELFF. The CDR3, as DNA: TGCAGCGTGGGTTTGAAATCGAACACCGGGGAGCTGTTTTTT.

The chain has TRBV6-6 and TRBJ2-1, with TRBD2 as a possible D gene (6 bases). Germline CDR1 MNHNY, CDR2 SVGAGI (reference sequence). Deletions cut 6 bases from V and 8 bases from J, with 14 bases between. The CDR3 totals 13 residues. The CDR3 DNA is TGTGCCAGCAGGGGGACTGGGGGGTATGAGCAGTTCTTC. Residues: CASRGTGGYEQFF.

The chain uses TRBV30 and TRBJ2-2; D gene uncertain. Trimming shortened V by 0 bases and J by 6 bases, and 8 bases separated the two germline ends. CDR3 size: 13 residues. Germline CDR1 reads GTSNPN; CDR2 reads SVGIG (reference sequence). The CDR3 nucleotides are TGTGCCTGGAGTGTACGACAATCCGGGGAGCTGTTTTTT. Amino acid sequence: CAWSVRQSGELFF.

The chain employs TRBV23-1 and TRBJ2-7; the match to TRBD2 covers 12 bases. TRBV23-1 is flagged as an ORF with uncertain function. The CDR3 loop spans 18 amino acids. The V gene end was trimmed by 0 bases and the J gene end by 0 bases; junction bases not matched to a gene: 6. The CDR3 region is CASSQSMTSGRYSYEQYF. The CDR3, as DNA: TGCGCCAGCAGTCAATCAATGACTAGCGGGAGATACTCCTACGAGCAGTACTTC.

This clone was seen a single time. This rearrangement joins TRBV6-6 to TRBJ1-2, with no clear D. V was pared by 1 base and J by 7 bases, with 19 bases between. The length of the CDR3 is 16 residues. Per the germline V gene, CDR1 is MNHNY and CDR2 is SVGAGI (reference sequence). CDR3 nucleotides: TGTGCCAGCAGTTACTTCCGAAGCCTCGAGGAGGGTGGCTACACCTTC. Its protein is CASSYFRSLEEGGYTF.

This clone occurred once. The chain employs TRBV7-3 and TRBJ2-7; TRBD1 aligns across 9 bases. Germline V gene data show CDR1 as SGHTA and CDR2 as FQGTGA. J gave up 5 bases and V 1 base, and 9 bases lay outside the gene matches. The CDR3 covers 16 residues. The chain's CDR3 is CASSLKLPGQGNEQYF. The CDR3 DNA is TGTGCCAGCAGCTTAAAACTCCCGGGACAGGGCAACGAGCAGTACTTC.

V is TRBV2 and J is TRBJ2-5; no reliable D call. V gave up 1 base and J gave up 3 bases, with 6 bases separating them. The length of the CDR3 is 13 residues. The V gene's germline CDR1 is SNHLY and CDR2 FYNNEI. The CDR3 bases are TGTGCCAGCAGTGAAGACAGTAAAGAGACCCAGTACTTC. As protein: CASSEDSKETQYF. Complete variable domain (other parts from reference TRBV2 and TRBJ2-5): EPEVTQTPSHQVTQMGQEVILRCVPISNHLYFYWYRQILGQKVEFLVSFYNNEISEKSEIFDDQFSVERPDGSNFTLKIRSTKLEDSAMYFCASSEDSKETQYFGPGTRLLVL.

The chain combines TRBV6-4 with TRBJ2-1; 11 nucleotides line up with TRBD2. CDR3 length: 15 residues. Germline CDR1 and CDR2: MRHNA and SNTAGT. The junction had 7 bases not matched to a gene; V was cut back by 5 bases and J by 7 bases. The CDR3 spells CASSRGTSGLNEQFF. For the CDR3, the DNA is TGTGCCAGCAGTAGGGGGACTAGCGGTTTAAATGAGCAGTTCTTC.

The chain uses TRBV11-3 and TRBJ2-7; the D is unclear. This CDR3 is built from 12 residues. V dropped 5 bases and J dropped 5 bases, with 10 bases sitting between them. CDR1 SGHNT and CDR2 YENEEA come from the germline V gene. In DNA form, the CDR3 reads TGTGCCAGCAGCCCCGACGGAAACGAGCAGTACTTC. Encoded protein: CASSPDGNEQYF.

The chain couples TRBV15 to TRBJ1-4; TRBD1 matches at 8 bases. The CDR3 contains 15 residues. The V and J ends lost 0 bases and 6 bases, in that order; junction bases with no gene match: 3. Germline V lookup: CDR1 LNHNV, CDR2 YYDKDF (reference sequence). The CDR3: CATSREQGAHEKLFF. The DNA for the CDR3 is TGTGCCACCAGCAGAGAGCAGGGGGCGCATGAAAAACTGTTTTTT.

Of note for this clone: Relative to the germline gene, one junction end is altered; a read error may explain this. The chain carries TRBV6-1 and TRBJ2-3; 10 nucleotides align to TRBD2. This CDR3 has 17 amino acids. Germline V CDR1 and CDR2: MNHNS, SASEGT. The CDR3 nucleotides read TGTGCCAGCAGTGCCCTGGGAGAGCGGGAGGGCCGACCTCCAGGGGATTTT. Protein product: CASSALGEREGRPPGDF.

The V call is TRBV5-5, the J call TRBJ2-7; D may be TRBD2 (6 bases). Trimming stripped 5 bases from V and 5 bases from J, with 23 bases between. The CDR3 has 16 amino acids. Germline-derived CDR1 and CDR2 are SGHKS and YYEKEE (reference sequence). The CDR3 loop is CASRPGGSIGLDEQYF. The CDR3 coding sequence is TGTGCCAGCAGACCCGGGGGATCTATCGGGCTTGACGAGCAGTACTTC. Based on the CDR3 plus reference TRBV5-5 and TRBJ2-7, the full variable domain is DAGVTQSPTHLIKTRGQQVTLRCSPISGHKSVSWYQQVLGQGPQFIFQYYEKEERGRGNFPDRFSARQFPNYSSELNVNALLLGDSALYLCASRPGGSIGLDEQYFGPGTRLTVT.

The chain uses TRBV9 and TRBJ2-7; perhaps D is TRBD1 or TRBD2 (5 bases each). The CDR3 sequence is 15 residues long. The V and J ends lost 3 bases and 0 bases respectively, with 13 bases between them. CDR1 and CDR2 (germline): SGDLS, YYNGEE. In DNA, the CDR3 is TGTGCCAGCAGCGAAACCGGGACGAGCTCCTACGAGCAGTACTTC. Translating gives CASSETGTSSYEQYF.

The chain is built from TRBV12-2 and TRBJ2-1. TRBV12-2 is flagged as a pseudogene. The CDR3 loop spans 15 amino acids. The DNA of the CDR3 is TGTGCAAGTCGCCTTTGGTACCCCTCGGATTCGGAGCAGTTCTTC. Residues: CASRLWYPSDSEQFF.

V usage is TRBV5-4 and J usage is TRBJ1-2; TRBD1 is a possible D gene (6 bases). V dropped 5 bases and J dropped 4 bases, with 15 bases sitting between them. This CDR3 has 14 residues. The germline gives CDR1 SGHNT, CDR2 YYREEE (reference sequence). CDR3 sequence reads: CASRNLDRTYGYTF. As DNA, the CDR3 is TGTGCCAGCAGGAACCTAGACAGGACCTATGGCTACACCTTC.

This rearrangement joins TRBV2 to TRBJ2-2; TRBD1 agrees at 9 bases. The CDR3 runs to 14 residues. V lost 6 bases and J lost 6; bases outside the gene matches: 5. Looked up from germline, CDR1 is SNHLY and CDR2 is FYNNEI. The chain's CDR3 is CASRTGGRAGELFF. Written as DNA, the CDR3 is TGTGCCAGCAGGACAGGGGGTCGGGCCGGGGAGCTGTTTTTT.

This chain joins TRBV7-8 and TRBJ1-2; 9 positions agree with TRBD1. Per germline, CDR1 SGHVS and CDR2 FQNEAQ. Trimming took 0 bases from V and 4 from J; bases not matched to a gene: 15. The CDR3 runs 19 residues. CDR3 sequence (DNA): TGTGCCAGCAGCTTAGCGTCTACAGGGGGCGCAGGACGCGGCTATGGCTACACCTTC. Translating it yields CASSLASTGGAGRGYGYTF. Looking up the rest from reference TRBV7-8 and TRBJ1-2 gives the full variable domain: GAGVSQSPRYKVAKRGQDVALRCDPISGHVSLFWYQQALGQGPEFLTYFQNEAQLDKSGLPSDRFFAERPEGSVSTLKIQRTQQEDSAVYLCASSLASTGGAGRGYGYTFGSGTRLTVV.

V and J are TRBV28 and TRBJ1-4; 9 bases agree with TRBD1. After removal of 6 bases from V and 10 bases from J, the junction contained 12 bases not matched to a gene. CDR3 size: 15 residues. The germline gives CDR1 MDHEN, CDR2 SYDVKM. Written as DNA, the CDR3 is TGTGCCAGCAGCCCTGACAGGGGGGCCGGAGGAAAACTGTTTTTT. It specifies CASSPDRGAGGKLFF.

V usage is TRBV29-1 and J usage is TRBJ2-7, with D tentatively TRBD1 (5 bases). This CDR3 spans 13 amino acids. The V gene lost 5 bases and the J gene lost 3 bases, with 14 bases spanning the gap. Germline V gene sequence: CDR1 SQVTM, CDR2 ANQGSEA. For the CDR3, the DNA is TGCAGCGTTACAAGGGGTAGCAGCTACGAGCAGTACTTC. It encodes CSVTRGSSYEQYF.

The chain combines TRBV7-9 with TRBJ2-5; TRBD1 agrees at 10 bases. Per germline, CDR1 SEHNR and CDR2 FQNEAQ (reference sequence). The CDR3 has 17 amino acids. V lost 3 bases and J lost 4; bases outside the gene matches: 11. The CDR3 protein is CASSFLALTGGRETQYF. CDR3 in DNA: TGTGCCAGCAGCTTTTTAGCCTTGACAGGGGGCCGAGAGACCCAGTACTTC.

This clone showed up just a few times. This sample includes further DNA sequences coding for the same CDR3. The chain recombines TRBV10-3 with TRBJ1-1, with D hard to call. The CDR3 runs 13 residues. Trimming cost V 1 base and J 1 base, with 4 bases left between them. Germline assignment: CDR1 ENHRY and CDR2 SYGVKD. The CDR3 spells CAISELGNTEAFF. Written as DNA, the CDR3 is TGTGCCATCAGTGAGTTGGGGAACACTGAAGCTTTCTTT.

The gene calls are TRBV19 and TRBJ1-1, with D hard to call. Trimming stripped 0 bases from V and 1 base from J, with 3 bases between. Germline CDR1 reads LNHDA; CDR2 reads SQIVND (reference sequence). The CDR3 is made up of 13 amino acids. The CDR3 loop is CASSIDKNTEAFF. CDR3 DNA sequence: TGTGCCAGTAGTATAGACAAGAACACTGAAGCTTTCTTT.

V is TRBV7-6 and J is TRBJ2-3, with TRBD1 identical over 8 bases. This CDR3 is built from 16 residues. Looked up from germline, CDR1 is SGHVS and CDR2 is FNYEAQ. V was pared by 1 base and J by 5 bases, with 8 bases of the junction left unmatched. CDR3 nucleotides: TGTGCCAGCAGCTTAGACGTCAGGGGGCGGGGAGATACGCAGTATTTT. Its protein product is CASSLDVRGRGDTQYF. Combining the CDR3 with reference TRBV7-6 and TRBJ2-3 gives the whole variable domain GAGVSQSPRYKVTKRGQDVALRCDPISGHVSLYWYRQALGQGPEFLTYFNYEAQQDKSGLPNDRFSAERPEGSISTLTIQRTEQRDSAMYRCASSLDVRGRGDTQYFGPGTRLTVL.

Here the CDR3 reads CASSFRADTQYF. The CDR3 DNA follows: TGCGCCAGCAGCTTTCGCGCAGATACGCAGTATTTT. This sequence joins TRBV5-1 and TRBJ2-3; no firm D call. The CDR3 is 12 amino acids. Trimming pared 2 bases from V and 4 bases from J, leaving 5 bases between. Germline V gives CDR1 SGHRS, CDR2 YFSETQ.

Only one count was recorded for this clone. J is TRBJ2-1 and V is TRBV6-4; TRBD1 matches 8 bases. CDR1 is MRHNA and CDR2 is SNTAGT in the germline V gene. The junction had 14 bases not matched to a gene; V was cut back by 5 bases and J by 8 bases. CDR3 length: 16 amino acids. CDR3 protein: CASSSHLGQGVYEQFF. CDR3 nucleotides: TGTGCCAGCAGTTCTCACCTTGGACAGGGCGTTTATGAGCAGTTCTTC.

This chain joins TRBV7-9 and TRBJ1-2; no clear D gene. Trimming shortened V by 4 bases and J by 6 bases, and 21 bases separated the two germline ends. The CDR3 extends over 16 amino acids. Germline values: CDR1 SEHNR, CDR2 FQNEAQ (reference sequence). CDR3 amino acids: CASSSPVNPYRHGYTF. The CDR3 coding sequence is TGTGCCAGCAGCTCTCCGGTGAATCCGTATCGCCATGGCTACACCTTC.

The chain links TRBV10-1 to TRBJ2-3, with a possible D match to TRBD2 (6 bases). In germline, CDR1 is WNHNN, CDR2 SYGVQD (reference sequence). V lost 5 bases and J lost 0, with 12 bases in between. The CDR3 is 15 residues long. The CDR3 DNA reads as TGCGCCAGCAGTTCAACTAGCCTGAGCACAGATACGCAGTATTTT. This translates into CASSSTSLSTDTQYF.